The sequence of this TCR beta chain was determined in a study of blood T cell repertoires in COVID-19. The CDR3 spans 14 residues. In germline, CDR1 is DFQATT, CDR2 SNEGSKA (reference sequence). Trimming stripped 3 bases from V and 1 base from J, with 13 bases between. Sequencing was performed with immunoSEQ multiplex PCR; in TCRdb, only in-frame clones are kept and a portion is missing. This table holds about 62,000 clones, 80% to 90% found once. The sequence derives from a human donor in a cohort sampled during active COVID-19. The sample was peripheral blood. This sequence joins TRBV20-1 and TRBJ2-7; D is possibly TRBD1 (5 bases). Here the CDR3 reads CSASASDRSYEQYF. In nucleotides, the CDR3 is TGCAGTGCTAGTGCAAGTGACAGATCCTACGAGCAGTACTTC.